This TCR beta chain was retrieved from a study of cytomegalovirus exposure and HLA in healthy donors. Vbeta (60) and Jbeta (13) primers were used in the PCR. Assay: immunoSEQ multiplex PCR; the TCRdb copy retains only in-frame clones and omits some. There are around 130,000 clones in the sample; more than 8% occur only once, and 4.5% to 7% lies in the top ten. Germline CDR1 reads KGHSH; CDR2 reads LQKENI. V lost 3 bases, J lost 8 bases, and 10 bases stayed unmatched. The CDR3 extends over 15 amino acids. With respect to this clone: Its antigen remains unknown.

Study-level points and caveats: The investigators catalogued some 160 TCR beta chains as cytomegalovirus-associated.

The chain employs TRBV18 and TRBJ1-3; 7 bases are a match to TRBD1. The sequenced sample was PBMCs. The receptor comes from a man between 35 and 55 years old in good health and CMV-seronegative. The CDR3 here is CASSPTGTVEYTIYF. For the CDR3, the DNA is TGTGCCAGCTCACCGACCGGGACAGTAGAATACACCATATATTTT.